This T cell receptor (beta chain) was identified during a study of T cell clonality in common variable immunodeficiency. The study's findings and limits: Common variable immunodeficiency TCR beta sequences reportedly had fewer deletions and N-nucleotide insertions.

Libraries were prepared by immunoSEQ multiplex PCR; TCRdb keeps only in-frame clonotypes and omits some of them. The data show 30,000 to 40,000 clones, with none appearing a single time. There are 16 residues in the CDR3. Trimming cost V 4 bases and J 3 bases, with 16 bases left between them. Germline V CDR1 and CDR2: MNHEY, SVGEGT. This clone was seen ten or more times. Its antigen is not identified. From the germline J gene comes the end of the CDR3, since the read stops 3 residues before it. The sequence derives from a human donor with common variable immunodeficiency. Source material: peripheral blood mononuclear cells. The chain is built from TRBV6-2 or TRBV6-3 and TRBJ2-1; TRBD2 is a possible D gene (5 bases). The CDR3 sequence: CASSSQEAVYYNEQFF. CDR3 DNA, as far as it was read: TGTGCCAGCAGTTCCCAGGAAGCGGTCTACTACAATGAG.